Shown below are 24 T cell receptor beta chains from a single sample sequenced in a study of Ad26.COV2.S vaccination and SARS-CoV-2 variants. Specified treatment: around 19 received Ad26.COV2.S at low or high dose, single or two shots; about 5 received placebo; per-sample allocation not given. The samples were gathered on day 63 after the first injection of vaccine or placebo. Profiled with immunoSEQ multiplex PCR; TCRdb holds only in-frame clones, not every one. The sample consists of under 500,000 clones, about nine tenths of them appearing once. The source was peripheral blood, collected in a trial of Ad26.COV2.S vaccine versus placebo. Every receptor here comes from a person aged 18-60 years who received the Ad26.COV2.S COVID-19 vaccine or a placebo.

V and J are TRBV28 and TRBJ2-2, with D maybe TRBD2 (7 bases). CDR3 length: 16 amino acids. Looked up from germline, CDR1 is MDHEN and CDR2 is SYDVKM. V dropped 7 bases and J dropped 6 bases, with 21 bases sitting between them. CDR3 nucleotide sequence: TGTGCCAGCACCACCGCGTTGGGGGGGGGCCCCGGGGAGCTGTTTTTT. It specifies CASTTALGGGPGELFF.

The chain joins TRBV4-1 to TRBJ1-4, with D perhaps TRBD1 (5 bases). The CDR3 runs to 14 residues. Between the trimmed V and J ends, which lost 4 bases and 5 bases, there was a span of 11 bases. Germline CDR1 and CDR2: MGHRA and YSYEKL. The CDR3 region has the DNA TGCGCCAGCAGCCTACCGGGGGGGAATGAAAAACTGTTTTTT. Amino acids: CASSLPGGNEKLFF.

The chain uses TRBV6-6 and TRBJ2-7; no definite D call. The CDR3 has 12 amino acids. Germline V gene lookup returns CDR1 MNHNY and CDR2 SVGAGI (reference sequence). Trimming pared 5 bases from V and 5 bases from J, leaving 10 bases between. CDR3 DNA: TGTGCCAGCAGTCCCCGGGCCAACGAGCAGTACTTC. It specifies CASSPRANEQYF.

The rearrangement links TRBV18 to TRBJ2-7, with unresolved D. V lost 6 bases and J lost 3, with 18 bases in between. This CDR3 contains 15 residues. Germline V gene lookup returns CDR1 KGHSH and CDR2 LQKENI. The DNA for the CDR3 is TGTGCCAGCTCGAACCCCCAGGCTTTCCACTACGAGCAGTACTTC. Amino acids: CASSNPQAFHYEQYF. The full variable domain, with the rest looked up from reference TRBV18 and TRBJ2-7, is NAGVMQNPRHLVRRRGQEARLRCSPMKGHSHVYWYRQLPEEGLKFMVYLQKENIIDESGMPKERFSAEFPKEGPSILRIQQVVRGDSAAYFCASSNPQAFHYEQYFGPGTRLTVT.

The chain is built from TRBV7-2 and TRBJ1-5; possibly TRBD1 for D (6 bases). The V and J ends lost 0 bases and 5 bases respectively, with 11 bases between them. The CDR3 spans 15 residues. Germline V gene data show CDR1 as SGHTA and CDR2 as FQGNSA. CDR3 sequence (DNA): TGTGCCAGCAGCTTAGCCGGGACAAATGATCAGCCCCAGCATTTT. Protein product: CASSLAGTNDQPQHF. The variable domain in full, completed from reference TRBV7-2 and TRBJ1-5, reads GAGVSQSPSNKVTEKGKDVELRCDPISGHTALYWYRQSLGQGLEFLIYFQGNSAPDKSGLPSDRFSAERTGGSVSTLTIQRTQQEDSAVYLCASSLAGTNDQPQHFGDGTRLSIL.

This chain links TRBV18 with TRBJ2-1, with D possibly being TRBD1 (7 bases). Germline lookup yields CDR1 KGHSH and CDR2 LQKENI. The germline V and J ends were trimmed by 3 bases and 2 bases, with 14 bases remaining between them. The CDR3 sequence is 16 residues long. The CDR3 DNA follows: TGTGCCAGCTCACCCCCAGGGGGGATTCCCTACAATGAGCAGTTCTTC. This sequence encodes CASSPPGGIPYNEQFF. Looking up the rest from reference TRBV18 and TRBJ2-1 gives the full variable domain: NAGVMQNPRHLVRRRGQEARLRCSPMKGHSHVYWYRQLPEEGLKFMVYLQKENIIDESGMPKERFSAEFPKEGPSILRIQQVVRGDSAAYFCASSPPGGIPYNEQFFGPGTRLTVL.

As regards this clone: Other nucleotide sequences from this sample produce the same CDR3. The chain employs TRBV27 and TRBJ1-5; D is unclear. V lost 3 bases and J lost 1, with 4 bases in between. The length of the CDR3 is 13 residues. Germline V gene sequence: CDR1 MNHEY, CDR2 SMNVEV (reference sequence). CDR3 residues: CASSLGSNQPQHF. The CDR3 nucleotides are TGTGCCAGCAGTTTGGGGAGCAATCAGCCCCAGCATTTT.

The V and J genes are TRBV7-2 and TRBJ1-4; D is unclear. The CDR3 is 14 amino acids. Looked up from germline, CDR1 is SGHTA and CDR2 is FQGNSA. The germline V and J ends were trimmed by 3 bases and 3 bases, with 8 bases remaining between them. The CDR3 loop is CASSLNSPNEKLFF. Written as DNA, the CDR3 is TGTGCCAGCAGCTTGAACAGCCCTAATGAAAAACTGTTTTTT. The full variable domain, with the rest looked up from reference TRBV7-2 and TRBJ1-4, is GAGVSQSPSNKVTEKGKDVELRCDPISGHTALYWYRQSLGQGLEFLIYFQGNSAPDKSGLPSDRFSAERTGGSVSTLTIQRTQQEDSAVYLCASSLNSPNEKLFFGSGTQLSVL.

This rearrangement joins TRBV7-9 to TRBJ1-6; 8 bases agree with TRBD1. Unmatched junction bases numbered 6, after V lost 0 bases and J lost 8 bases. This CDR3 has 16 amino acids. Germline V gives CDR1 SEHNR, CDR2 FQNEAQ (reference sequence). The CDR3 DNA follows: TGTGCCAGCAGCTTAGCCGGGACAGGCGGCGATTCACCCCTCCACTTT. Its protein product is CASSLAGTGGDSPLHF.

V and J are TRBV5-1 and TRBJ2-2, with a tentative D call TRBD1 (5 bases). Germline-derived CDR1 and CDR2 are SGHRS and YFSETQ. The CDR3 is made up of 15 amino acids. V dropped 0 bases and J dropped 6 bases, with 12 bases sitting between them. CDR3 coding DNA: TGCGCCAGCAGCTTGGTGTCAGGGTACCCCGGGGAGCTGTTTTTT. Translated: CASSLVSGYPGELFF.

The rearrangement joins TRBV5-1 to TRBJ2-1; 9 positions agree with TRBD2. CDR1 is SGHRS and CDR2 is YFSETQ in the germline V gene. V lost 7 bases and J lost 5; bases outside the gene matches: 4. This CDR3 is 13 amino acids long. CDR3 region: CASAASGDNEQFF. CDR3 coding DNA: TGCGCCAGCGCGGCTAGCGGGGACAATGAGCAGTTCTTC.

The chain recombines TRBV7-2 with TRBJ1-1; 10 bases are a match to TRBD1. CDR1 and CDR2 from the germline V gene are SGHTA and FQGNSA. CDR3 size: 14 residues. The V and J ends lost 5 bases and 11 bases, in that order; junction bases with no gene match: 11. CDR3 bases: TGTGCCAGCAGCAGAAGCGGACAGGGGGTTAACGCTTTCTTT. It specifies CASSRSGQGVNAFF.

The chain has TRBV6-6 and TRBJ2-2, with 7 nucleotides matching TRBD2. CDR1 and CDR2 (germline): MNHNY, SVGAGI (reference sequence). The CDR3 is 15 residues long. V was pared by 3 bases and J by 2 bases, with 3 bases of the junction left unmatched. The CDR3: CASSYLAANTGELFF. CDR3 in DNA: TGTGCCAGCAGTTATCTAGCGGCTAACACCGGGGAGCTGTTTTTT.

This chain's CDR3 is CASSLGELYEQYF. CDR3 nucleotide sequence: TGTGCCAGCAGCTTAGGGGAACTTTACGAGCAGTACTTC. The rearrangement links TRBV7-2 to TRBJ2-7; no reliable D call. Per germline, CDR1 SGHTA and CDR2 FQGNSA. Trimming removed 1 base from V and 4 bases from J, with 8 bases in between. The CDR3 is 13 amino acids. Combining the CDR3 with reference TRBV7-2 and TRBJ2-7 gives the whole variable domain GAGVSQSPSNKVTEKGKDVELRCDPISGHTALYWYRQSLGQGLEFLIYFQGNSAPDKSGLPSDRFSAERTGGSVSTLTIQRTQQEDSAVYLCASSLGELYEQYFGPGTRLTVT.

The CDR3 reads CASSFFGGSGNTIYF. The CDR3, as DNA: TGTGCCAGCAGTTTTTTTGGGGGCTCTGGAAACACCATATATTTT. This sequence joins TRBV28 and TRBJ1-3; weak D call: TRBD1 (5 bases). The length of the CDR3 is 15 residues. Germline-derived CDR1 and CDR2 are MDHEN and SYDVKM. V lost 3 bases and J 0 bases, leaving 9 bases between the germline ends.

The chain recombines TRBV27 with TRBJ2-7, with D tentatively TRBD2 (5 bases). CDR3 length equals 13 residues. The V end lost 5 bases, the J end lost 1 base, and 9 bases lay between the germline ends. In germline, CDR1 is MNHEY, CDR2 SMNVEV (reference sequence). The DNA for the CDR3 is TGTGCCAGCAGTCTCGGACTTTCCTACGAGCAGTACTTC. It is translated as CASSLGLSYEQYF.

The V and J genes are TRBV30 and TRBJ1-3; D call uncertain. This CDR3 is 14 amino acids long. Germline V gives CDR1 GTSNPN, CDR2 SVGIG (reference sequence). The V end was cut by 2 bases, the J end by 4 bases, with 12 bases between. CDR3 DNA sequence: TGTGCCTGGAGTACGACCCGCGACGGAAACACCATATATTTT. Amino acid sequence: CAWSTTRDGNTIYF.

The chain recombines TRBV28 with TRBJ2-1; TRBD1 matches 8 bases. This CDR3 is 15 amino acids long. With 7 bases clipped from V and 7 bases from J, the junction kept 12 bases outside the gene matches. CDR1 and CDR2 from the germline V gene are MDHEN and SYDVKM. The CDR3 DNA is TGTGCCAGCATTGGAGAGGACAGGGCATCAAATGAGCAGTTCTTC. This encodes CASIGEDRASNEQFF.

This clone was recorded once. The chain is built from TRBV7-4 and TRBJ1-2; no definite D call. The V end lost 2 bases, the J end lost 4 bases, and 11 bases lay between the germline ends. Germline V gene lookup returns CDR1 SGHVT and CDR2 SQSDAQ. This CDR3 is 14 amino acids long. The CDR3 sequence: CASSLPRGSYGYTF. The CDR3 nucleotides are TGTGCCAGCAGCTTACCCCGGGGATCCTATGGCTACACCTTC.

The chain couples TRBV10-3 to TRBJ2-1; 7 nucleotides match TRBD1. V lost 6 bases, J lost 5 bases, and 10 bases stayed unmatched. Germline CDR1 reads ENHRY; CDR2 reads SYGVKD. This CDR3 has 15 residues. The CDR3 DNA reads TGTGCCATCAGCGGGACAGACGTTAGAGACAATGAGCAGTTCTTC. It codes for CAISGTDVRDNEQFF.

The rearrangement joins TRBV6-1 to TRBJ1-2; 8 bases align to TRBD1. Looked up from germline, CDR1 is MNHNS and CDR2 is SASEGT. CDR3 size: 15 residues. Trimming removed 5 bases from V and 1 base from J; junction bases left unmatched: 6. The CDR3 DNA follows: TGTGCCAGCAGTTCCCGACAGGGGAATAACTATGGCTACACCTTC. As protein: CASSSRQGNNYGYTF.

This chain links TRBV4-3 with TRBJ1-2; 7 bases align to TRBD1. V gave up 1 base and J gave up 8 bases; unmatched junction bases: 10. The CDR3 extends over 15 amino acids. Germline V gene lookup returns CDR1 LGHNA and CDR2 YSLEER. DNA of the CDR3: TGCGCCAGCAGCCAAGGCGGGCAGGGGGAACGAGGCTACACCTTC. It is translated as CASSQGGQGERGYTF.

The rearrangement uses TRBV28 and TRBJ1-6; 9 bases agree with TRBD1. Unmatched junction bases numbered 4, after V lost 6 bases and J lost 4 bases. The CDR3 loop spans 15 amino acids. Looked up from germline, CDR1 is MDHEN and CDR2 is SYDVKM. The CDR3 spells CASRSGTGYNSPLHF. The CDR3 DNA reads as TGTGCCAGCAGGTCCGGGACAGGGTATAATTCACCCCTCCACTTT.

The gene calls are TRBV23-1 and TRBJ1-5; no clear D. TRBV23-1 is marked as an open reading frame, function uncertain. The CDR3 spans 14 residues. V lost 1 base to trimming and J lost 9 bases, with 13 bases between them. The CDR3 sequence is CASSQFYQTRPQHF. The CDR3 DNA is TGCGCCAGCAGTCAATTTTACCAGACTCGGCCCCAGCATTTT.